A single sample is the source of the 24 T cell receptor beta chains below, sequenced in a study of Ad26.COV2.S vaccination and SARS-CoV-2 variants. Clones were sequenced by immunoSEQ multiplex PCR, and TCRdb holds only the in-frame ones, with some missing. The sample lists about 380,000 clones; about 80% were seen once. The sample's treatment: 15 to 20 received Ad26.COV2.S at low or high dose, single or two shots; several received placebo; per-sample allocation not given. The samples date from day 63 after the first vaccine or placebo injection. The starting material was peripheral blood, obtained in a trial of Ad26.COV2.S vaccine versus placebo. All receptors derive from a person aged 18-60 years who received the Ad26.COV2.S COVID-19 vaccine or a placebo.

This chain joins TRBV18 and TRBJ2-2, with 7 bases fitting TRBD2. Germline CDR1 and CDR2: KGHSH and LQKENI. This CDR3 is built from 16 residues. V gave up 3 bases and J gave up 5 bases; unmatched junction bases: 9. CDR3 bases: TGTGCCAGCTCACCCCAGGGACTCGGGGGGACCGGGGAGCTGTTTTTT. Encoded protein: CASSPQGLGGTGELFF.

This chain connects TRBV6-5 to TRBJ1-6; 9 nucleotides match TRBD1. The CDR3 is made up of 14 amino acids. Trimming cost V 10 bases and J 5 bases; bases outside gene matches: 6. Germline V gene data show CDR1 as MNHEY and CDR2 as SVGAGI. The CDR3 region has the DNA TGTGCCACCGGAGGGGACAGGGATAATTCACCCCTCCACTTT. This translates into CATGGDRDNSPLHF.

The chain couples TRBV5-1 to TRBJ2-5, with 7 positions matching TRBD1. V shed 2 bases and J 4 bases; nucleotides not matched to a gene: 11. The CDR3 extends over 16 amino acids. Germline values: CDR1 SGHRS, CDR2 YFSETQ. The CDR3 nucleotides are TGCGCCAGCAGCTTCCGGCTAGCCAGACAGGGAGAGACCCAGTACTTC. It is translated as CASSFRLARQGETQYF.

The chain combines TRBV7-3 with TRBJ2-1; 8 nucleotides agree with TRBD1. J was trimmed by 6 bases and V by 2 bases; bases with no gene match: 0. Germline V gene data show CDR1 as SGHTA and CDR2 as FQGTGA. The CDR3 is 13 residues long. The CDR3 DNA is TGTGCCAGCAGCTTAGGGACAGGCAATGAGCAGTTCTTC. Translating it yields CASSLGTGNEQFF.

The chain is built from TRBV5-1 and TRBJ2-3; D unresolved. This CDR3 region has 17 residues. V was shortened by 0 bases and J by 0 bases, with 14 bases between the two germline ends. Germline V gene data show CDR1 as SGHRS and CDR2 as YFSETQ. The CDR3 region is CASSLADSSHSTDTQYF. The CDR3 DNA reads TGCGCCAGCAGCTTGGCCGATTCCAGCCACAGCACAGATACGCAGTATTTT.

This chain connects TRBV3-1 (or the pseudogene TRBV3-2) to TRBJ2-1; 7 positions agree with TRBD2. The CDR3 is 16 residues long. V dropped 0 bases and J dropped 4; count of bases not matched to a gene: 6. Germline V lookup: CDR1 LGHDT, CDR2 YNNKEL (reference sequence). This CDR3 is CASSQDWGGGYNEQFF. CDR3 DNA sequence: TGTGCCAGCAGCCAAGATTGGGGGGGAGGGTACAATGAGCAGTTCTTC.

CDR3 sequence: CAISEGPRGETQYF. CDR3 coding DNA: TGTGCCATCAGTGAGGGGCCCCGTGGGGAGACCCAGTACTTC. The rearrangement joins TRBV10-3 to TRBJ2-5; D gene ambiguous. Germline loops: CDR1 ENHRY, CDR2 SYGVKD. Trimming pared 2 bases from V and 5 bases from J, leaving 12 bases between. This CDR3 comprises 14 residues.

This clone was counted once. The gene calls are TRBV7-2 and TRBJ2-7; perhaps TRBD1 as D (5 bases). The ends were cut back, 5 bases at V and 3 bases at J, with 8 bases in the middle. CDR1 is SGHTA and CDR2 is FQGNSA in the germline V gene. The CDR3 sequence is 12 residues long. Written as DNA, the CDR3 is TGTGCCAGCAGCGGACACTACTACGAGCAGTACTTC. Translated: CASSGHYYEQYF.

The chain combines TRBV5-4 with TRBJ2-5; tentative D call: TRBD2 (6 bases). The length of the CDR3 is 15 residues. Trimming removed 7 bases from V and 5 bases from J, with 21 bases in between. Germline assignment: CDR1 SGHNT and CDR2 YYREEE (reference sequence). This chain's CDR3 is CASSPRLSGGETQYF. CDR3 sequence (DNA): TGTGCCAGCTCCCCCCGACTGAGTGGGGGGGAGACCCAGTACTTC. Complete variable domain (other parts from reference TRBV5-4 and TRBJ2-5): ETGVTQSPTHLIKTRGQQVTLRCSSQSGHNTVSWYQQALGQGPQFIFQYYREEENGRGNFPPRFSGLQFPNYSSELNVNALELDDSALYLCASSPRLSGGETQYFGPGTRLLVL.

The V gene is TRBV18, the J gene TRBJ2-1; D possibly matches TRBD1 or TRBD2 (5 bases each). Germline V lookup: CDR1 KGHSH, CDR2 LQKENI. V lost 6 bases to trimming and J lost 10 bases, with 22 bases between them. This CDR3 is 15 amino acids long. CDR3 in amino acids: CASSINWERGSEQFF. CDR3 in DNA: TGTGCCAGCTCTATCAACTGGGAGAGGGGCAGCGAGCAGTTCTTC.

The chain is built from TRBV7-8 and TRBJ2-3; unclear D gene. Trimming took 4 bases from V and 1 from J, leaving 6 bases between them. The CDR3 length is 13 residues. Germline assignment: CDR1 SGHVS and CDR2 FQNEAQ. CDR3 protein: CASSWQGTDTQYF. CDR3 in DNA: TGTGCCAGCAGCTGGCAGGGCACAGATACGCAGTATTTT.

This sequence joins TRBV4-1 and TRBJ2-3; unclear D gene. CDR3 length equals 13 residues. The V end lost 3 bases, the J end lost 6 bases, and 10 bases lay between the germline ends. Germline V gene sequence: CDR1 MGHRA, CDR2 YSYEKL. In DNA, the CDR3 is TGCGCCAGCAGCCACCCGTTAGGGGATACGCAGTATTTT. Translating it yields CASSHPLGDTQYF.

CDR3 sequence: CASSPPISNEQFF. The DNA of the CDR3 is TGTGCCAGCAGCCCCCCCATATCCAATGAGCAGTTCTTC. The chain combines TRBV5-4 with TRBJ2-1; D remains unclear. This CDR3 contains 13 residues. V was shortened by 4 bases and J by 6 bases, with 11 bases between the two germline ends. CDR1 and CDR2 from the germline V gene are SGHNT and YYREEE (reference sequence).

The chain joins TRBV21-1 to TRBJ2-7. TRBV21-1 is termed a pseudogene. The length of the CDR3 is 14 residues. CDR3 sequence: CASSSRDEAYEQYF. The CDR3 DNA reads as TGTGCCAGCAGCAGCCGGGACGAAGCCTACGAGCAGTACTTC.

CDR3 in DNA: TGTGCCAGCAGCTGGGGACTAGCGGGAGGTGTGGTTGAGCAGTTCTTC. Protein product: CASSWGLAGGVVEQFF. V and J are TRBV5-6 and TRBJ2-1, with 15 bases matching TRBD2. The ends lost 3 bases at V and 9 bases at J; junction bases unmatched: 7. CDR1 is SGHDT and CDR2 is YYEEEE in the germline V gene. The CDR3 is 16 residues long.

V gene TRBV7-3 combines with J gene TRBJ2-3, with 7 nucleotides matching TRBD1. The germline V gene has CDR1 SGHTA and CDR2 FQGTGA. J lost 4 bases, V lost 5 bases, and 0 bases had no gene match. The CDR3 extends over 12 amino acids. The CDR3 here is CASSQGADTQYF. As DNA, the CDR3 is TGTGCCAGCAGCCAGGGGGCAGATACGCAGTATTTT.

The V gene is TRBV6-5, the J gene TRBJ2-7; a weak D match, TRBD1 (6 bases). Trimming left V 5 bases short and J 3 bases short, with 11 bases between. The CDR3 extends over 13 amino acids. Germline assignment: CDR1 MNHEY and CDR2 SVGAGI. CDR3 DNA sequence: TGTGCCAGCAGTCGGGACAACTTCTACGAGCAGTACTTC. It yields the protein CASSRDNFYEQYF.

This clone was seen a few times. The V gene is TRBV4-1, the J gene TRBJ2-7; the D gene is possibly TRBD2 (7 bases). This CDR3 is 17 amino acids long. CDR1 is MGHRA, CDR2 YSYEKL, per germline. V was cut by 1 base and J by 5 bases, with 21 bases left in between. The DNA of the CDR3 is TGCGCCAGCAGCCAAGGGGGGGGCAGGACTCGGCGGGACGAGCAGTACTTC. Translating gives CASSQGGGRTRRDEQYF.

V and J are TRBV7-3 and TRBJ1-5; TRBD1 is a possible D gene (6 bases). Per germline, CDR1 SGHTA and CDR2 FQGTGA. The V and J ends lost 2 bases and 6 bases respectively, with 14 bases between them. The CDR3 is 15 amino acids. CDR3 nucleotides: TGTGCCAGCAGCTTACGCCCAGGGGAGGGTCAGCCCCAGCATTTT. Translation gives CASSLRPGEGQPQHF.

This clone was counted only a few times. Within the sample, other DNA sequences also encode this same CDR3. This sequence joins TRBV6-5 and TRBJ2-1, with D hard to call. The germline V and J ends were trimmed by 4 bases and 0 bases, with 7 bases remaining between them. The CDR3 runs 14 residues. Germline V lookup: CDR1 MNHEY, CDR2 SVGAGI. The CDR3 DNA reads TGTGCCAGCAGTTCGGGCAGCTCCTACAATGAGCAGTTCTTC. Amino acid sequence: CASSSGSSYNEQFF.

V is TRBV5-8 and J is TRBJ1-4; D unresolved. Per germline, CDR1 SGHTS and CDR2 YDEGEE. Deletions cut 4 bases from V and 0 bases from J, with 10 bases between. This CDR3 is 15 amino acids long. For the CDR3, the DNA is TGTGCCAGCAGCCTTGGACGCACAACTAATGAAAAACTGTTTTTT. Its translation: CASSLGRTTNEKLFF.

The gene calls are TRBV6-2 or TRBV6-3 and TRBJ2-1, with D possibly TRBD1 on 5 matching bases. The CDR3 length is 16 residues. V was shortened by 6 bases and J by 2 bases, with 17 bases between the two germline ends. CDR1 and CDR2 from the germline V gene are MNHEY and SVGEGT. CDR3 sequence reads: CASSPRQGRAYNEQFF. The CDR3 DNA reads TGTGCCAGCAGCCCGCGCCAGGGTCGGGCCTACAATGAGCAGTTCTTC.

This chain links TRBV13 with TRBJ2-7, with D perhaps matching TRBD2 (5 bases). Trimming cost V 0 bases and J 11 bases, with 8 bases left between them. The CDR3 has 11 amino acids. Germline V CDR1 and CDR2: PRHDT, FYEKMQ (reference sequence). The CDR3 sequence is CASSLGRRKYF. CDR3 sequence (DNA): TGTGCCAGCAGCTTAGGTCGGAGGAAGTACTTC.

This clone has only one observation. The rearrangement joins TRBV19 to TRBJ1-1; D gene uncertain. Per germline, CDR1 LNHDA and CDR2 SQIVND (reference sequence). This CDR3 region has 14 residues. The V and J ends lost 3 bases and 4 bases respectively, with 12 bases between them. The CDR3 region has the DNA TGTGCCAGTAGTATCCCTGGTATTAGCACTGAAGCTTTCTTT. It yields the protein CASSIPGISTEAFF.